There are a few counts of the clone carrying this T cell receptor (beta chain). TCRdb itself ran the PCR reads through MiXCR, one entry per CDR3 protein. This sample has about 510,000 distinct CDR3 sequences, with under 30% found just once. Germline V gene sequence: CDR1 KGHDR, CDR2 SFDVKD. CDR3 size: 13 residues. The V end was cut by 2 bases, the J end by 6 bases, with 10 bases between. The sample is drawn from a study of molecular identifiers for immune sequencing clone quantification. The sample taken for sequencing was naive CD8+ T cells from blood, with Jurkat cell RNA spiked in. Documented subset: FACS-sorted CD8+CD4-CCR7+CD45RA+ naive T cells. V and J are TRBV24-1 and TRBJ2-7; D remains ambiguous. This sequence was found in a human donor in good health. Some libraries in this study had Jurkat cell RNA spiked in. The CDR3 nucleotides read TGTGCCACCAGTGATTCATTTACGGGCGAGCAGTACTTC. Protein sequence: CATSDSFTGEQYF.